This T cell receptor beta chain was captured by sequencing in a study of control samples from healthy donors and cancer patients. With 0 bases removed from V and 2 bases from J, the gap between germline ends came to 20 bases. CDR3 length equals 18 residues. Germline lookup yields CDR1 LGHDT and CDR2 YNNKEL (reference sequence). Here immunoSEQ multiplex PCR was the method, and the copy in TCRdb shows in-frame clones only, minus some. This sample has 120,000 or so clones, with over 75% found just once. Sample: blood. The chain has TRBV3-1 (or the pseudogene TRBV3-2) and TRBJ2-7; D may be TRBD1 (6 bases). The source of this sequence is a man aged 35-49 years in good health. CDR3 sequence: CASSQDSGRKGQPYEQYF. In nucleotides, the CDR3 is TGTGCCAGCAGCCAAGATTCGGGAAGGAAGGGACAACCCTACGAGCAGTACTTC.